This is a list of T cell receptor beta chains from one sample in a study of vaccination effects on CD4 cells after COVID-19. These receptors are not linked to any known antigen. TCRdb keeps only in-frame clones here, not all; method: immunoSEQ multiplex PCR. The table records 55,000 to 75,000 clones, roughly 78% of them present only once. The sequencing here drew on CD4+ T cells from PBMCs cultured with HCoV-OC43 spike peptides, taken before COVID-19 vaccination. The receptors were gathered from a human donor who received a COVID-19 vaccine. The CDR3 runs from the conserved cysteine through the conserved F or W. The order of the fields is D gene, V gene, clone size, J gene, CDR3 DNA, CDR3 protein. D genes are given only for firm matches. Size tells how often a clone was seen (once, few, many) or the class of an expanded clone, and some rows leave it out.

>.|TRBV20-1|.|TRBJ2-1
TGCAGTGCGCAGCCGTTCATTGAGCAGTTCTTC
CSAQPFIEQFF
>.|TRBV12-3/TRBV12-4|once|TRBJ2-3
TGTGCCAGCAGTCTAGATACGCAGTATTTT
CASSLDTQYF
>TRBD2|TRBV3-1/TRBV3-2|.|TRBJ2-1
TGTGCCAGCAGCCAAGACGGCGGGAGAAATGAGCAGTTCTTC
CASSQDGGRNEQFF
>.|TRBV11-2|once|TRBJ2-5
TGTGCCAGCAGCCCGGAACAGGGTTTAGGAACAGAGACCCAGTACTTC
CASSPEQGLGTETQYF
>.|TRBV12-5|once|TRBJ1-1
TGTGCTAGTGGTTCCACTTACACTGAAGCTTTCTTT
CASGSTYTEAFF
>TRBD1|TRBV7-9|few|TRBJ2-5
TGTGCCAGCAGCGGTGGGACAGGGGGTACGGAGACCCAGTACTTC
CASSGGTGGTETQYF
>.|TRBV7-2|.|TRBJ2-3
TGTGCCAGCAGCTTAGCGCCAGGACGGGCCACAGATACGCAGTATTTT
CASSLAPGRATDTQYF
>.|TRBV19|.|TRBJ1-2
TGTGCCAGTACTGCCGGGACTCCTAATCCCTATGGCTACACCTTC
CASTAGTPNPYGYTF
>TRBD2|TRBV10-3|.|TRBJ2-5
TGTGCCATCAGTGAGTCGGTTAGCGGGGAGACCCAGTACTTC
CAISESVSGETQYF
>.|TRBV11-2|.|TRBJ1-3
TGTGCCAGCAGCTTTAAGCTTGCGGTATCTGGAAACACCATATATTTT
CASSFKLAVSGNTIYF
>TRBD1|TRBV2|.|TRBJ2-1
TGTGCCAGCAGTAGGGGACAGGGGGGAGAGCAGTTCTTC
CASSRGQGGEQFF
>TRBD2|TRBV24-1|.|TRBJ2-3
TGTGCCACCAGTGATGCTTCTAAACGGGGGGGCCCAGATACGCAGTATTTT
CATSDASKRGGPDTQYF
>.|TRBV4-1|.|TRBJ1-1
TGCGCCAGCAGCCAAGCGGGGTTCTTAAACACTGAAGCTTTCTTT
CASSQAGFLNTEAFF
>TRBD2|TRBV7-9|.|TRBJ2-5
TGTGCCAGCAGCCGGCGGGAGGTCCAAGAGACCCAGTACTTC
CASSRREVQETQYF
>TRBD1|TRBV28|many|TRBJ2-3
TGTGCCAGCAGTTCGTCCGGGACAGGAGGAGATACGCAGTATTTT
CASSSSGTGGDTQYF
>.|TRBV6-5|.|TRBJ1-4
TGTGCCAGCAGTTACTCGGGGGGGGTTGAAAAACTGTTTTTT
CASSYSGGVEKLFF
>TRBD1|TRBV24-1|.|TRBJ2-3
TGTGCCACCAGCGACCCTGGACAGGGCACAGATACGCAGTATTTT
CATSDPGQGTDTQYF
>TRBD1|TRBV3-1/TRBV3-2|.|TRBJ1-1
TGTGCCAGCAGCCGCACAGGGGGTGGTGGCACTGAAGCTTTCTTT
CASSRTGGGGTEAFF